The present T cell receptor beta chain was sequenced within a study of shared clonotypes between healthy human individuals. Study-wide background: Three CD4 naive, three CD4 memory, two CD8 naive and one CD8 memory plate were used per donor. Regarding the study as a whole: Sampling was confined to blood; repertoires within tissues likely differ.

Measured with immunoSEQ multiplex PCR; TCRdb has only the in-frame clones, and not every one. Of around 690,000 clones listed, 90% are singletons. This clone appeared a single time. The antigen is not known. This CDR3 is built from 18 residues. Unmatched junction bases numbered 8, after V lost 0 bases and J lost 0 bases. Germline CDR1 is KGHSH and CDR2 is LQKENI. The V call is TRBV18, the J call TRBJ1-3, with 7 bases aligning to TRBD1. Specimen: memory CD8+ T cells from PBMCs. Subset of the sample: CD45RO+ cells pooled with CCR7-negative TemRA cells. This TCR came from a young man in good health. Some clones in this sample may be carry-over from other donors' samples. The CDR3, as DNA: TGTGCCAGCTCACCACCGTCGACAGGGTTCAACTCTGGAAACACCATATATTTT. This gives the protein CASSPPSTGFNSGNTIYF.